The 14 T cell receptor beta chains listed next were all sequenced from one sample in a study of CD8+CD57+ T cells in acquired aplastic anemia. According to the study, genomic DNA was the template for TCR beta VDJ and CDR3 profiling. In TCRdb, the reads were re-called with MiXCR into one record per CDR3 protein. The sample lists roughly 180,000 distinct CDR3 sequences; around 50% were seen once. The sequenced patients had an expansion of CD8+CD57+ cells seen by flow cytometry. Material: sorted CD4+, CD8+, or CD8+CD57+ T cells (not recorded which) from PBMCs. Every receptor here comes from a human donor with aplastic anemia.

Ten or more counts support this clonotype. J is TRBJ2-5 and V is TRBV30; D is perhaps TRBD1 (5 bases). The germline gives CDR1 GTSNPN, CDR2 SVGIG (reference sequence). The CDR3 contains 12 residues. V was shortened by 0 bases and J by 13 bases, with 15 bases between the two germline ends. The CDR3 protein is CAWSVGRAIWYF. The CDR3 DNA follows: TGTGCCTGGAGTGTAGGCAGGGCGATATGGTACTTC.

This clonotype showed up many times. The chain employs TRBV9 and TRBJ2-2; no clear D. V shed 1 base and J shed 4 bases, with 11 bases lying between them. Per germline, CDR1 SGDLS and CDR2 YYNGEE. CDR3 length: 15 residues. The CDR3 sequence: CASSVSPAVTGELFF. The CDR3 DNA is TGTGCCAGCAGCGTATCACCAGCAGTCACCGGGGAGCTGTTTTTT.

This chain joins TRBV29-1 and TRBJ2-7, with 7 nucleotides matching TRBD2. Germline-derived CDR1 and CDR2 are SQVTM and ANQGSEA. The J segment lost 0 bases and the V segment lost 0 bases, leaving 5 bases of the junction unmatched. This CDR3 contains 15 residues. The DNA of the CDR3 is TGCAGCGTTGAAGATCCCAAGCGGGACTCCTACGAGCAGTACTTC. This sequence encodes CSVEDPKRDSYEQYF.

The rearrangement uses TRBV2 and TRBJ2-7, with 7 positions matching TRBD2. Losses at the gene ends were 8 bases for V and 4 bases for J; bases not matched to a gene: 11. CDR3 length: 14 amino acids. CDR1 and CDR2 (germline): SNHLY, FYNNEI. CDR3 region: CASCAGRAQYEQYF. CDR3 nucleotide sequence: TGTGCCAGCTGCGCAGGGAGGGCACAATACGAGCAGTACTTC.

This clonotype was counted many times. The genes are TRBV14 and TRBJ2-3, with 7 bases fitting TRBD1. CDR3 size: 17 residues. Looked up from germline, CDR1 is SGHDN and CDR2 is FVKESK. Germline trimming cut 3 bases from V and 3 bases from J; bases unmatched to any gene: 12. In DNA form, the CDR3 reads TGTGCCAGCAGCCACCGAATCACAGGGGTATTAACAGATACGCAGTATTTT. Protein product: CASSHRITGVLTDTQYF.

As to this clonotype: One junction end does not reproduce the germline sequence, and a read error may be involved. In nucleotides, the CDR3 is TGTGCCAGCAGTGAAGTCGACGAGGCTGAAAAACTGTGTTTT. It translates to CASSEVDEAEKLCF. This chain joins TRBV2 and TRBJ1-4; D not certain. The CDR3 contains 14 residues. Per germline, CDR1 SNHLY and CDR2 FYNNEI.

The rearrangement uses TRBV7-3 and TRBJ2-4, with 7 bases identical to TRBD2. The germline gives CDR1 SGHTA, CDR2 FQGTGA. V lost 5 bases to trimming and J lost 6 bases; unmatched junction nucleotides: 4. The CDR3 sequence is 13 residues long. In DNA, the CDR3 is TGTGCCAGCAGCATTAGCGGGTCAAACATTCAGTACTTC. Its translation is CASSISGSNIQYF.

This clonotype showed up just a few times. This chain links TRBV4-1 with TRBJ1-5; D call uncertain. Trimming removed 3 bases at V and 3 bases at J, with 18 bases between. Germline-derived CDR1 and CDR2 are MGHRA and YSYEKL. The CDR3 extends over 17 amino acids. This chain's CDR3 is CASSHTNLTQLNQPQHF. The CDR3, as DNA: TGCGCCAGCAGCCACACTAACCTAACTCAACTCAATCAGCCCCAGCATTTT.

The V call is TRBV7-2, the J call TRBJ1-6; no reliable D call. Trimming took off 10 bases at V and 0 bases at J, with 7 bases between the two ends. CDR3 length: 13 amino acids. Germline V lookup: CDR1 SGHTA, CDR2 FQGNSA. The CDR3 bases are TGTGCCATCCAGAGCTCCTATAATTCACCCCTCCACTTT. As protein: CAIQSSYNSPLHF.

In the case of this clonotype: At one end the junction does not follow the germline gene, possibly because of a read error. This chain connects TRBV24-1 to TRBJ2-7; TRBD1 might be the D (6 bases). The germline CDR1 and CDR2 sequences are KGHDR and SFDVKD. CDR3 size: 13 residues. CDR3: CASSYGQLYEQYF. The CDR3 DNA sequence: TGTGCCAGCAGTTACGGACAGCTCTACGAGCAGTACTTC.

This clonotype was counted ten times or more. V gene TRBV19 combines with J gene TRBJ1-5; TRBD1 agrees at 10 bases. CDR3 length: 17 amino acids. In germline, CDR1 is LNHDA, CDR2 SQIVND (reference sequence). Unmatched junction bases numbered 7, after V lost 4 bases and J lost 1 base. This CDR3 is CASSTQTGGGSNQPQHF. The CDR3 coding sequence is TGTGCCAGTAGTACCCAGACAGGGGGCGGAAGCAATCAGCCCCAGCATTTT.

This clonotype was counted only a few times. The rearrangement uses TRBV18 and TRBJ1-5, with 8 bases matching TRBD1. Looked up from germline, CDR1 is KGHSH and CDR2 is LQKENI. The V gene end was trimmed by 5 bases and the J gene end by 6 bases; junction bases not matched to a gene: 12. CDR3 length: 16 residues. CDR3 in amino acids: CASSGQGTRLSQPQHF. As DNA, the CDR3 is TGTGCCAGCTCAGGACAGGGCACAAGGTTGAGTCAGCCCCAGCATTTT.

The V and J genes are TRBV24-1 and TRBJ2-7; no clear D. Germline assignment: CDR1 KGHDR and CDR2 SFDVKD. The V end was cut by 5 bases, the J end by 2 bases, with 6 bases between. This CDR3 is 12 amino acids long. The CDR3 nucleotides are TGTGCCACCAGTGGAGACACCTACGAGCAGTACTTC. Protein product: CATSGDTYEQYF.

The rearrangement uses TRBV6-1 and TRBJ1-4, with D perhaps TRBD1 (5 bases). This CDR3 region has 15 residues. Trimming left V 4 bases short and J 3 bases short, with 12 bases between. Germline lookup yields CDR1 MNHNS and CDR2 SASEGT. The CDR3 is CASSVRQIPNEKLFF. CDR3 DNA: TGTGCCAGCAGTGTACGACAGATACCTAATGAAAAACTGTTTTTT.